Listed below are T cell receptor beta chains from one sample, sequenced in a study of blood T cell repertoires in COVID-19. Clones were sequenced by immunoSEQ multiplex PCR, and TCRdb holds only the in-frame ones, with some missing. The table lists 90,000 to 100,000 clones, just over 90% of them singletons. Input material: peripheral blood. Source of these receptors: a man between 50 and 59 years old with acute or convalescent COVID-19. CDR3s include the opening cysteine and the closing phenylalanine or tryptophan. Each record gives: V gene, D gene, J gene, clone size, CDR3 protein, CDR3 DNA. The D gene is left open where the match is weak. Where a row states a size, it is once, few, many or the class of an expanded clone; other rows omit it.

>TRBV3-1/TRBV3-2|-|TRBJ2-5|-
CASSPRQETQYF
TGTGCCAGCAGCCCCCGTCAAGAGACCCAGTACTTC
>TRBV11-2|TRBD2|TRBJ2-3|-
CASSQSTSGRFTDTQYF
TGTGCCAGCAGCCAATCCACTAGCGGGAGATTCACAGATACGCAGTATTTT
>TRBV3-1/TRBV3-2|TRBD1|TRBJ1-5|-
CASSQGAGGGNQPQHF
TGTGCCAGCAGCCAAGGGGCAGGGGGAGGTAATCAGCCCCAGCATTTT
>TRBV6-6|TRBD2|TRBJ2-5|-
CASSQGLAGVETQYF
TGTGCCAGCAGTCAGGGACTAGCGGGAGTTGAGACCCAGTACTTC
>TRBV5-1|-|TRBJ2-1|-
CASKRHESSYNEQFF
TGCGCCAGCAAGAGGCACGAGAGCTCCTACAATGAGCAGTTCTTC
>TRBV28|-|TRBJ1-2|-
CASSAGYGYTF
TGTGCCAGCAGTGCCGGCTATGGCTACACCTTC
>TRBV5-1|-|TRBJ2-7|-
CASSLDRLLEQYF
TGCGCCAGCAGCTTGGACAGATTACTTGAGCAGTACTTC
>TRBV9|TRBD1|TRBJ1-2|-
CASSASSGGYGYTF
TGTGCCAGCAGCGCCTCGTCAGGGGGCTATGGCTACACCTTC
>TRBV4-1|TRBD2|TRBJ2-3|-
CASSQGSAGGDTQYF
TGCGCCAGCAGCCAAGGGAGCGCGGGAGGAGATACGCAGTATTTT
>TRBV4-1|-|TRBJ1-6|large
CASSQDSLSPLHF
TGCGCCAGCAGCCAGGACAGTCTTTCACCCCTCCACTTT
>TRBV5-1|TRBD1|TRBJ2-7|-
CASSLLPGTGYEQYF
TGCGCCAGCAGCCTCCTTCCCGGGACAGGCTACGAGCAGTACTTC
>TRBV12-5|TRBD1|TRBJ1-3|-
CASGLVKQTGEGNTIYF
TGTGCTAGTGGTTTGGTCAAACAGACAGGGGAGGGAAACACCATATATTTT
>TRBV9|-|TRBJ2-7|-
CASSGSSAEQYF
TGTGCCAGCAGCGGATCTAGCGCCGAGCAGTACTTC
>TRBV6-5|TRBD1|TRBJ2-5|-
CAITGAQGTQYF
TGTGCCATCACAGGGGCCCAAGGGACCCAGTACTTC
>TRBV7-8|-|TRBJ2-7|-
CASSLAHMDNEQYF
TGTGCCAGCAGCTTAGCGCACATGGACAACGAGCAGTACTTC
>TRBV6-2/TRBV6-3|TRBD2|TRBJ2-7|-
CASSYPPTSGRNEQYF
TGTGCCAGCAGTTACCCCCCAACTAGCGGGAGGAACGAGCAGTACTTC
>TRBV25-1|-|TRBJ1-5|-
CASSESRGLGNQPQHF
TGTGCCAGCAGTGAGTCAAGGGGTTTGGGCAATCAGCCCCAGCATTTT
>TRBV7-2|-|TRBJ2-3|once
CASSLGSGGDTQYF
TGTGCCAGCAGCTTGGGCTCCGGGGGAGATACGCAGTATTTT
>TRBV27|-|TRBJ1-4|-
CASSPTVRGEKLFF
TGTGCCAGCAGTCCGACAGTCAGGGGTGAAAAACTGTTTTTT
>TRBV10-3|TRBD1|TRBJ1-5|-
CAISEGQGESQPQHF
TGTGCCATCAGTGAAGGGCAGGGGGAAAGTCAGCCCCAGCATTTT
>TRBV10-3|TRBD1|TRBJ1-6|-
CAISGRGRDSPLHF
TGTGCCATCAGTGGGAGGGGGCGAGATTCACCCCTCCACTTT
>TRBV10-3|-|TRBJ2-5|-
CAIGTLPETQYF
TGTGCCATCGGGACTCTACCGGAGACCCAGTACTTC
>TRBV6-5|-|TRBJ1-4|-
CASKRQATNEKLFF
TGTGCCAGCAAAAGACAAGCAACTAATGAAAAACTGTTTTTT
>TRBV5-5|-|TRBJ1-1|-
CASSLNGNSNTEAFF
TGTGCCAGCAGCTTGAACGGGAACTCGAACACTGAAGCTTTCTTT
>TRBV7-9|-|TRBJ1-1|once
CASSLGAYTEAFF
TGTGCCAGCAGCTTAGGGGCCTACACTGAAGCTTTCTTT
>TRBV6-1|-|TRBJ2-1|-
CASSESPYNEQFF
TGTGCCAGCAGTGAAAGCCCCTACAATGAGCAGTTCTTC
>TRBV11-2|TRBD1|TRBJ2-2|once
CASSLPQGPGELFF
TGTGCCAGCAGCTTACCACAGGGGCCCGGGGAGCTGTTTTTT
>TRBV28|-|TRBJ2-7|-
CASSQGGIGYEQYF
TGTGCCAGCAGCCAAGGGGGTATAGGGTACGAGCAGTACTTC
>TRBV10-2|TRBD1|TRBJ1-5|-
CASSDYRQGVDQPQHF
TGCGCCAGCAGTGATTACAGGCAGGGGGTTGATCAGCCCCAGCATTTT